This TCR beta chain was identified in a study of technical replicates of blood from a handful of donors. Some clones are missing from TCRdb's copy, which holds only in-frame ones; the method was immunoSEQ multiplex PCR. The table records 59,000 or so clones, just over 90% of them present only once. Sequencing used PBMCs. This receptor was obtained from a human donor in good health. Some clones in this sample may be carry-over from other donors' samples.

The CDR3 loop reads CASSDPGREVTEQYF. The CDR3 nucleotides are TGTGCCAGCAGCGACCCAGGCCGGGAGGTAACCGAGCAGTACTTC. The chain carries TRBV7-8 and TRBJ2-7; 7 positions agree with TRBD2. CDR1 is SGHVS, CDR2 FQNEAQ, per germline. V was clipped by 5 bases and J by 6 bases; unmatched bases: 13. The CDR3 contains 15 residues.